This TCR beta chain was observed in a study of cytomegalovirus exposure and HLA in healthy donors. Study information: Of the donors genotyped, approximately 400 in all, 81% fell in the Caucasian-associated ancestry cluster.

The V and J ends lost 1 base and 2 bases respectively, with 9 bases between them. Germline CDR1 KGHSH, CDR2 LQKENI. This CDR3 is 15 amino acids long. Regarding the study as a whole: An analysis done earlier found most TCR beta V segments productive about 87% or about 30% of the time.

A note on this clone: Its cognate antigen is unknown.

It was with 60 Vbeta and 13 Jbeta primers that the PCR ran. Produced via immunoSEQ multiplex PCR; TCRdb's table is partial and in-frame only. Counted here are around 140,000 clones, about 84% occurring once; the ten biggest clones make up about 2.2%. The receptor was derived from a woman aged 18-30 years in good health and CMV-seropositive. Sequencing used PBMCs. The rearrangement uses TRBV18 and TRBJ1-3; possible D gene TRBD1, 5 bases. The CDR3 spells CASSPRGETGNTIYF. The CDR3 nucleotides are TGTGCCAGCTCACCACGGGGGGAGACTGGAAACACCATATATTTT. The entire variable domain, with the rest obtained from reference TRBV18 and TRBJ1-3, is as follows: NAGVMQNPRHLVRRRGQEARLRCSPMKGHSHVYWYRQLPEEGLKFMVYLQKENIIDESGMPKERFSAEFPKEGPSILRIQQVVRGDSAAYFCASSPRGETGNTIYFGEGSWLTVV.